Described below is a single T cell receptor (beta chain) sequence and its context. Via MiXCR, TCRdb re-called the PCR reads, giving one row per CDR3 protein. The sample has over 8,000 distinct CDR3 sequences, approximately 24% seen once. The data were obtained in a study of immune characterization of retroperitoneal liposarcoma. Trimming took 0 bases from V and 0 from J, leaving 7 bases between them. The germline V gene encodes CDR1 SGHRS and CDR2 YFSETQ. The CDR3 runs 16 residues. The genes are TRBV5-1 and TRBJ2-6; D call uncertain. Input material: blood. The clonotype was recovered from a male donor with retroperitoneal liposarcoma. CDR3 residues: CASSLVGSSGANVLTF. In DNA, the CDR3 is TGCGCCAGCAGCTTGGTGGGCAGCTCTGGGGCCAACGTCCTGACTTTC. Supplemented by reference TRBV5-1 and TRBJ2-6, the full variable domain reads KAGVTQTPRYLIKTRGQQVTLSCSPISGHRSVSWYQQTPGQGLQFLFEYFSETQRNKGNFPGRFSGRQFSNSRSEMNVSTLELGDSALYLCASSLVGSSGANVLTFGAGSRLTVL.